The clone carrying this TCR beta chain was recorded many times. Its antigen is still unknown. This entry is derived from a study of T cell repertoires in cytomegalovirus infection. With V trimmed by 5 bases and J by 10 bases, 13 bases remained unmatched. The CDR3 runs to 16 residues. Germline loops: CDR1 SGHNT, CDR2 YENEEA. A single record per CDR3 protein comes from TCRdb applying MiXCR to the reads. The table includes around 540,000 distinct CDR3 sequences, more than 30% detected once. Notes on the study in general: Pooled public TCR beta family frequency picked out CMV carriers with the relevant HLA.

This sample comprised cultured PBMCs, obtained from culture after CMV antigen stimulation. This chain joins TRBV11-3 and TRBJ1-6, with TRBD1 matching 8 bases. This TCR came from a human donor in good health (CMV status not recorded). Some clones in this sample may be carry-over from other donors' samples. The CDR3 nucleotides read TGTGCCAGCAGCCGCCGGGGACAGGCACTAGAGTCACCCCTCCACTTT. It codes for CASSRRGQALESPLHF.